This is a list of T cell receptor beta chains from one sample in a study of early T cells in non-severe SARS-CoV-2 infection. Each CDR3 protein is one row after TCRdb ran MiXCR on the 5' RACE reads. This repertoire shows 95,000 to 100,000 distinct CDR3 sequences, about 11% found once; its top ten account for about 5%. Sample: whole blood. Receptor source: an adult who was a healthcare worker with PCR-confirmed SARS-CoV-2 infection or an uninfected control (not recorded which). CDR3s leave out the opening cysteine and the closing phenylalanine or tryptophan. The D gene is left open where the match is weak.

TRBD1	TRBV2	TRBJ2-1	ASSDLGQGVYEQF
TRBD2	TRBV28	TRBJ2-2	ASSLLADTGELF
TRBD1	TRBV4-1	TRBJ1-4	ASSHMTGASNEKLF
NA	TRBV29-1	TRBJ2-7	SVTSGGSPSYEQY
TRBD1	TRBV7-8	TRBJ1-4	ASSPDGTARGEKLF
NA	TRBV9	TRBJ2-1	ASSVGQVRYNEQF
NA	TRBV7-2	TRBJ1-1	ASSSQRTANTEAF
NA	TRBV3-1	TRBJ2-3	ASAPTRTSTDTQY
TRBD2	TRBV3-1	TRBJ2-1	ATSTGLAGEGEQF
NA	TRBV5-6	TRBJ1-6	ASTDLQGLGSPLH
NA	TRBV10-2	TRBJ1-1	ATLSPRGTEAF
NA	TRBV24-1	TRBJ2-3	ATSDFDGHGASTDTQY
NA	TRBV19	TRBJ1-2	ASAEVSNYGYT
TRBD2	TRBV29-1	TRBJ2-7	SVASGGPLEQY
TRBD1	TRBV18	TRBJ1-1	ATAGQANTEAF
TRBD2	TRBV5-6	TRBJ2-7	ASSLDIRGRGAGVITYEQY
NA	TRBV30	TRBJ1-1	ARGAGTEAF
TRBD1	TRBV5-5	TRBJ1-1	ASSLGGTGVTEAF
NA	TRBV29-1	TRBJ1-6	SVEDHEYGFDNSPLH
NA	TRBV6-5	TRBJ1-1	ASSLSPSGYTEAF
TRBD1	TRBV6-2/TRBV6-3	TRBJ1-5	ASSEGQGALNQPQH
NA	TRBV20-1	TRBJ2-2	SARDALGANTGELF
NA	TRBV28	TRBJ2-2	ASSWTGELF
TRBD1	TRBV6-2/TRBV6-3	TRBJ2-3	ASSTGVVPDTQY
NA	TRBV29-1	TRBJ2-3	SGLTGADTQY
NA	TRBV18	TRBJ1-3	ASSQTEGNTIY
NA	TRBV6-1	TRBJ2-3	ASSALPAARGTDTQY
TRBD1	TRBV28	TRBJ1-5	ASSLGQGYQPQH
NA	TRBV27	TRBJ1-1	ASSLYTGNTEAF
TRBD1	TRBV30	TRBJ1-5	AWGSKYRGAGSNQPQH
NA	TRBV7-9	TRBJ2-1	ASSLVGPPSRNEQF
NA	TRBV7-3	TRBJ1-1	ASSLLGTRNTEAF
NA	TRBV7-2	TRBJ2-7	ASSLSARQPYEQY
NA	TRBV11-3	TRBJ2-7	ASSLGGLPYEQY
NA	TRBV12-3/TRBV12-4	TRBJ1-5	ASTWGSGSNQPQH
NA	TRBV7-9	TRBJ2-7	ASSSLSEQY
TRBD1	TRBV20-1	TRBJ1-6	SARDPRQGGNSPLH
NA	TRBV2	TRBJ1-1	ASSEVPLNTEAF
TRBD2	TRBV20-1	TRBJ2-5	SAERGPETQY
NA	TRBV20-1	TRBJ2-3	SARGTRSTDTQY
NA	TRBV12-3/TRBV12-4	TRBJ1-3	ASSLRGLYSGNTIY
TRBD2	TRBV6-5	TRBJ2-3	ASSYKLVFGDYPPTDTQY
NA	TRBV7-2	TRBJ2-3	ASSFLGPTDTQY
TRBD1	TRBV4-1	TRBJ2-1	ASSQPGQGQQQF
NA	TRBV6-5	TRBJ1-3	ASSYLDRNTIY
TRBD2	TRBV2	TRBJ2-3	ASRIAGVTTDTQY
NA	TRBV5-1	TRBJ2-3	ASSLEGLKADTQY
NA	TRBV19	TRBJ2-3	ASSVQGSTDTQY
NA	TRBV18	TRBJ1-4	ASSPTGKVEKLF
TRBD1	TRBV20-1	TRBJ1-5	SANPGGQAGQPQH
NA	TRBV29-1	TRBJ1-2	SVEEDGLYGYT
NA	TRBV7-3	TRBJ1-6	ASSTLILIRAMHSPLH
NA	TRBV7-8	TRBJ1-5	ASSPRGGYSNQPQH
TRBD1	TRBV29-1	TRBJ1-2	SVESPGQGYT
NA	TRBV9	TRBJ2-3	ASSDTPSDTQY
NA	TRBV12-3/TRBV12-4	TRBJ1-5	ASSLYGDQPQH
NA	TRBV18	TRBJ2-1	ATQPQPSYNEQF
NA	TRBV19	TRBJ2-1	ASSKLEGYSNEQF
NA	TRBV20-1	TRBJ1-6	SAWLVDSPLH
NA	TRBV28	TRBJ1-6	ASRTDLGRIYNSPLH